Listed below are T cell receptor beta chains from one sample, sequenced in a study of neoadjuvant anti-PD-1 for oral cavity cancer. Sequenced by immunoSEQ multiplex PCR; TCRdb stores in-frame clones only, minus some. The data show more than 5,500 clones, about 50% seen once. The sequencing here drew on tumor tissue, taken before nivolumab (anti-PD-1) treatment. Receptors were obtained from a person between 40 and 85 years old with oral cavity squamous cell carcinoma. Each CDR3 is given with its conserved first and last residue. D genes are given only for firm matches. The size of a clone is reported for some rows only, either as once, few or many, or as a class for expanded clones.

J gene | D gene | V gene | clone size | CDR3 DNA | CDR3 protein
TRBJ1-1 | - | TRBV6-1 | - | TGTGCCAGCAGTTCCAGGGGCGGGGACACTGAAGCTTTCTTT | CASSSRGGDTEAFF
TRBJ2-5 | - | TRBV18 | few | TGTGCCAGCTCACCCCAGGGAGCAGAGACCCAGTACTTC | CASSPQGAETQYF
TRBJ1-5 | - | TRBV5-3 | few | TGTGCCAGAAGCTTACAGGGTAATCAGCCCCAGCATTTT | CARSLQGNQPQHF
TRBJ2-3 | TRBD2 | TRBV5-1 | few | TGCGCCAGCAGCTTGCTAGCGGGGGGGCAGGGAGATACGCAGTATTTT | CASSLLAGGQGDTQYF
TRBJ2-7 | - | TRBV2 | - | TGTGCCAGTGGGGTAGTTGGGTCCTACGAGCAGTACTTC | CASGVVGSYEQYF
TRBJ1-1 | - | TRBV9 | - | TGTGCCAGCAGCGTAGGCCAGGGTGGGACTGAAGCTTTCTTT | CASSVGQGGTEAFF
TRBJ2-7 | - | TRBV29-1 | few | TGCAGCGTTGCACAGGACGGGTGGGAGCAGTACTTC | CSVAQDGWEQYF
TRBJ2-5 | - | TRBV18 | once | TGTGCCAGCTCACACAGACAGAATCAAGAGACCCAGTACTTC | CASSHRQNQETQYF
TRBJ2-7 | - | TRBV4-2 | - | TGTGCCAGCAGCCAAGAATTCAGGGACTCCTACGAGCAGTACTTC | CASSQEFRDSYEQYF
TRBJ1-1 | - | TRBV2 | - | TGTGCCAGCAGTGTACGTAGTCAGGGCCAATCGTACACTGAAGCTTTCTTT | CASSVRSQGQSYTEAFF
TRBJ1-2 | - | TRBV7-6 | few | TGTGCCAGCAGCTTAGTGGGTCAGGGGAATGACTATGGCTACACCTTC | CASSLVGQGNDYGYTF
TRBJ2-7 | TRBD1 | TRBV2 | few | TGTGCCGGGGGGACAGGGACCTACGAGCAGTACTTC | CAGGTGTYEQYF
TRBJ2-1 | - | TRBV10-2 | - | TGCGCCAGCACCGTGACGCCGGGCGAGGGGGAGCAGTTCTTC | CASTVTPGEGEQFF
TRBJ1-5 | TRBD1 | TRBV7-9 | - | TGTGCCAGCAGTACAGGGGGTCAGCCCCAGCATTTT | CASSTGGQPQHF
TRBJ1-2 | - | TRBV27 | - | TGTGCCAGCAGTTTAAAACCAGGGTACTATGGCTACACCTTC | CASSLKPGYYGYTF
TRBJ2-1 | TRBD1 | TRBV7-8 | - | TGTGCCAGCGGTTTTGGCCGGGACAGGGACAACAATGAGCAGTTCTTC | CASGFGRDRDNNEQFF
TRBJ2-7 | - | TRBV30 | few | TGTGCCTGGGGAAACGGGGGCCAGCGCTACGAGCAGTACTTC | CAWGNGGQRYEQYF
TRBJ1-2 | TRBD1 | TRBV28 | - | TGTGCCAGCAGTTTTTCCCCGACAGGGGTGTATGGCTACACCTTC | CASSFSPTGVYGYTF
TRBJ2-3 | - | TRBV7-3 | - | TGTGCCAGCAGCTTAAGGCCGACTATTACTAGCACAGATACGCAGTATTTT | CASSLRPTITSTDTQYF
TRBJ2-1 | - | TRBV2 | medium-sized | TGTGCCAGCAGGTGGGGGGGCAACGAGCAGTTCTTC | CASRWGGNEQFF
TRBJ2-3 | - | TRBV5-1 | - | TGCGCCAGCAGACGGACAGAAACTAGCACAGATACGCAGTATTTT | CASRRTETSTDTQYF
TRBJ1-4 | TRBD1 | TRBV10-3 | - | TGTGCCATCAGAGGACAGGGAGAAACGGGTGAAAAACTGTTTTTT | CAIRGQGETGEKLFF
TRBJ1-6 | - | TRBV7-7 | - | TGTGCCAGCAGCGAATTTCAAGGATCACCCCTCCACTTT | CASSEFQGSPLHF
TRBJ2-7 | - | TRBV6-6 | few | TGTGCCAGCAGTCCTGACGGGGGGCCCCTCGAGCAGTACTTC | CASSPDGGPLEQYF
TRBJ2-2 | - | TRBV5-8 | - | TGTGCCAGCAGCTTGGTGTTTAGCGGAATAAACACCGGGGAGCTGTTTTTT | CASSLVFSGINTGELFF
TRBJ1-6 | - | TRBV19 | - | TGTGCCAGTAACGAGGGTCTACAATTTTCACCCCTCCACTTT | CASNEGLQFSPLHF
TRBJ2-7 | - | TRBV6-5 | - | TGTGCCGGCGGGGTCAACTCCTACGAGCAGTACTTC | CAGGVNSYEQYF
TRBJ1-3 | TRBD1 | TRBV9 | - | TGTGCCAGCAGCCAATTTGGACAGGGGGTCACTGGAAACACCATATATTTT | CASSQFGQGVTGNTIYF
TRBJ2-1 | - | TRBV9 | - | TGTGCCAGCAGCGTAGGTCCCCAGGGCTCCTACAATGAGCAGTTCTTC | CASSVGPQGSYNEQFF
TRBJ2-5 | - | TRBV5-1 | - | TGCGCCAGCAGAGTTGGAGAGACCCAGTACTTC | CASRVGETQYF
TRBJ2-5 | - | TRBV7-2 | - | TGTGCCAGCAGCCCAGGGACCGGAGAGACCCAGTACTTC | CASSPGTGETQYF
TRBJ2-5 | TRBD1 | TRBV11-3 | - | TGTGCCAGCAGCAAAGGGACAGGGGGTAGTTTTGAGACCCAGTACTTC | CASSKGTGGSFETQYF
TRBJ1-1 | - | TRBV27 | medium-sized | TGTGCCAGCAGTCCGTCCTGGGGGGGCGAAGTAGGAGCTTTCTTT | CASSPSWGGEVGAFF
TRBJ2-5 | - | TRBV10-2 | few | TGCGCCAGCAGTGAATATGGGACTCCGCAAGAGACCCAGTACTTC | CASSEYGTPQETQYF
TRBJ2-3 | - | TRBV18 | - | TGTGCCAGCTCACCAGCCGGGACCTATAGCACAGATACGCAGTATTTT | CASSPAGTYSTDTQYF
TRBJ2-2 | TRBD1 | TRBV10-1 | - | TGCGCCAGCAGTAGGGGACAGGGTAACACCGGGGAGCTGTTTTTT | CASSRGQGNTGELFF
TRBJ2-3 | - | TRBV7-6 | - | TGTGCCAGCAGCTTAGGGACTCAGACCACAGATACGCAGTATTTT | CASSLGTQTTDTQYF
TRBJ1-1 | TRBD1 | TRBV18 | - | TGTGCCAGCTCTCGACAGGGGAACACTGAAGCTTTCTTT | CASSRQGNTEAFF